This T cell receptor (beta chain) was found in a study of graft-versus-host responses after intestinal transplantation. In the study overall: Uniformly, recipients were administered anti-thymocyte globulin induction with subsequent tacrolimus and steroids for 2 to 3 years. Notes on the study in general: The study associated peak circulating GvH clone levels with early post-transplant HvG declines. Marrow from the recipient contained GvH clones, some of which had appeared first in ileum or blood.

The V end was cut by 3 bases, the J end by 0 bases, with 8 bases between. The CDR3 covers 13 residues. The germline V gene has CDR1 GTSNPN and CDR2 SVGIG (reference sequence). This clone showed up just a few times. Measured with immunoSEQ multiplex PCR; TCRdb has only the in-frame clones, and not every one. This sample has more than 12,000 clones; roughly two fifths occur once, and the top ten carry roughly 15%. Responders that carried the CFSE label, approximately 200,000 of them, were plated with approximately 200,000 irradiated, violet-dye-labeled stimulator cells. At the end of the reaction, proliferating CFSE-low CD3+CD4+ and CD3+CD8+ responders were sorted.

The origin of this receptor is a human patient who received an intestinal transplant. The V call is TRBV30, the J call TRBJ1-1; D call uncertain. The specimen was alloreactive CD8+ T cells from a mixed lymphocyte reaction culture, collected before intestinal transplant. Regarding subset: CFSE-low proliferating T cells sorted from roughly six-day pre-transplant mixed lymphocyte reaction (GvH or HvG direction). DNA of the CDR3: TGTGCCTGGAGCCTCCGCGTGAACACTGAAGCTTTCTTT. This encodes CAWSLRVNTEAFF.